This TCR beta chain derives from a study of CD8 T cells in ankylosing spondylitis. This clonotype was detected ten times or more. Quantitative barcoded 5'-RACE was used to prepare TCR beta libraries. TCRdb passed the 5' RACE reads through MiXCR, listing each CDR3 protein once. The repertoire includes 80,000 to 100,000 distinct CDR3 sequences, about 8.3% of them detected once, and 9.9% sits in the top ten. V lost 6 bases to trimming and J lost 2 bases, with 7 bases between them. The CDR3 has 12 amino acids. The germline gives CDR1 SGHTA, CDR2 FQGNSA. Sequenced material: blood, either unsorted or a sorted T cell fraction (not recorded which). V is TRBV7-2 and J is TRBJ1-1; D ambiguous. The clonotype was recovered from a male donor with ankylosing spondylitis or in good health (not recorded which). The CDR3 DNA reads TGTGCCAGCAGTTTCCTTAACACTGAAGCTTTCTTT. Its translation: CASSFLNTEAFF.